The 26 T cell receptor beta chains below were found in one sample sequenced in a study of T-cell memory formation after mild COVID-19 (dated by TCRdb to the early 2020s). Receptors were amplified or captured by 5' RACE. TCRdb names Illumina NovaSeq 6000 as the instrument used. TCRdb handled the public reads itself, with Q25 trimming in fastp and clone calling in MiXCR, and kept productive beta chains. CDR3 protein sequences are deduplicated, and each keeps its most common genes and DNA. This sample comprises some 150,000 distinct CDR3 sequences, less than 20% of them detected only once. Around 2.4% of the sample lies in the top ten. Sequencing input: PBMCs or a T cell subset sorted from them (not recorded which). The receptors originated from an adult woman who had mild COVID-19 (a few samples of this study predate the infection). The sample titles of this study are shuffled in the database, so cell type and time point are left out; the donor was told from shared clones.

This clonotype occurred many times. The rearrangement links TRBV5-1 to TRBJ2-5, with D tentatively TRBD2 (7 bases). Germline loops: CDR1 SGHRS, CDR2 YFSETQ. The CDR3 totals 15 residues. Deletions cut 3 bases from V and 2 bases from J, with 14 bases between. As DNA, the CDR3 is TGCGCCAGCAGCTCTCCACAGGGAGGGCAAGAGACCCAGTACTTC. Translating gives CASSSPQGGQETQYF.

A few counts support this clonotype. The V and J genes are TRBV7-2 and TRBJ1-2; a weak D match, TRBD1 (6 bases). CDR3 length: 15 residues. Germline assignment: CDR1 SGHTA and CDR2 FQGNSA. The V and J ends lost 1 base and 2 bases respectively, with 11 bases between them. The CDR3 sequence: CASSLGQGINYGYTF. The CDR3 DNA reads as TGTGCCAGCAGCTTAGGCCAGGGGATCAACTATGGCTACACCTTC.

The chain has TRBV7-2 and TRBJ2-7; TRBD1 matches 8 bases. Germline V gene sequence: CDR1 SGHTA, CDR2 FQGNSA. Germline trimming cut 4 bases from V and 1 base from J; bases unmatched to any gene: 3. This CDR3 has 14 amino acids. The CDR3 sequence is CASSYDRGSYEQYF. In nucleotides, the CDR3 is TGTGCCAGCAGCTATGACAGGGGATCCTACGAGCAGTACTTC.

There are a few counts of this clonotype. The chain uses TRBV19 and TRBJ1-2, with D perhaps TRBD1 (6 bases). Trimming took off 5 bases at V and 0 bases at J, with 13 bases between the two ends. The CDR3 has 15 residues. The germline V gene encodes CDR1 LNHDA and CDR2 SQIVND (reference sequence). CDR3 residues: CASSHEGVANYGYTF. DNA for the CDR3: TGTGCCAGTAGTCACGAGGGGGTTGCTAACTATGGCTACACCTTC.

This clonotype occurred a few times. Written as DNA, the CDR3 is TGCGCCAGCAGCTCCCTGGGAAATGAAAAACTGTTTTTT. It translates to CASSSLGNEKLFF. The chain is built from TRBV5-1 and TRBJ1-4, with unresolved D. The germline CDR1 and CDR2 sequences are SGHRS and YFSETQ. The CDR3 extends over 13 amino acids. Trimming removed 3 bases from V and 5 bases from J, with 8 bases in between.

V usage is TRBV5-8 and J usage is TRBJ2-7; no clear D. CDR1 is SGHTS, CDR2 YDEGEE, per germline. Trimming stripped 4 bases from V and 3 bases from J, with 11 bases between. This CDR3 has 13 residues. The CDR3 nucleotides read TGTGCCAGCAGCGCATCTGGGGTCTACGAGCAGTACTTC. Encoded protein: CASSASGVYEQYF.

This clonotype appeared a few times. The J gene is TRBJ2-1, the V gene TRBV7-9, with D possibly TRBD1 on 6 matching bases. CDR3 length: 16 amino acids. Germline V gene sequence: CDR1 SEHNR, CDR2 FQNEAQ (reference sequence). V was shortened by 5 bases and J by 9 bases, with 23 bases between the two germline ends. CDR3 DNA sequence: TGTGCCAGCAGCCCCCCCGGCCTTACAGGGTCCAGTGAGCAGTTCTTC. It encodes CASSPPGLTGSSEQFF.

This clonotype was seen a handful of times. This sequence joins TRBV6-6 and TRBJ1-1; no firm D call. Per the germline V gene, CDR1 is MNHNY and CDR2 is SVGAGI (reference sequence). The CDR3 spans 11 residues. Deletions cut 8 bases from V and 1 base from J, with 5 bases between. Written as DNA, the CDR3 is TGTGCCAGCGACCGGAACACTGAAGCTTTCTTT. It specifies CASDRNTEAFF.

A single count supports this clonotype. CDR3 DNA sequence: TGCAGTGTCCTAGGAAACACCATATATTTT. Translated, it gives CSVLGNTIYF. The chain employs TRBV20-1 and TRBJ1-3; D unresolved. This CDR3 comprises 10 residues. CDR1 and CDR2 from the germline V gene are DFQATT and SNEGSKA (reference sequence). V lost 7 bases, J lost 4 bases, and 5 bases lay in between.

The V and J genes are TRBV3-1 and TRBJ2-1; D remains ambiguous. This CDR3 spans 11 amino acids. Germline V gene data show CDR1 as LGHDT and CDR2 as YNNKEL (reference sequence). Trimming pared 4 bases from V and 5 bases from J, leaving 3 bases between. CDR3 protein: CASSRNNEQFF. The CDR3, as DNA: TGTGCCAGCAGCCGGAACAATGAGCAGTTCTTC.

This clonotype was recorded a few times. This chain links TRBV5-1 with TRBJ2-3, with D maybe TRBD1 (5 bases). Germline assignment: CDR1 SGHRS and CDR2 YFSETQ. The V end was cut by 0 bases, the J end by 6 bases, with 11 bases between. This CDR3 comprises 14 residues. The CDR3 DNA reads TGCGCCAGCAGCTTGGGACTGGCAGGGGATACGCAGTATTTT. It translates to CASSLGLAGDTQYF.

The gene calls are TRBV4-2 and TRBJ2-1, with 10 bases fitting TRBD2. With 2 bases clipped from V and 4 bases from J, the junction kept 5 bases outside the gene matches. This CDR3 region has 16 residues. CDR1 LGHNA and CDR2 YNFKEQ come from the germline V gene. The CDR3 protein is CASSQRTSGAYNEQFF. The CDR3, as DNA: TGTGCCAGCAGCCAAAGGACTAGCGGAGCTTACAATGAGCAGTTCTTC.

J is TRBJ2-3 and V is TRBV7-2, with TRBD2 as a possible D gene (5 bases). The CDR3 has 14 amino acids. Trimming left V 5 bases short and J 0 bases short, with 9 bases between. CDR1 is SGHTA and CDR2 is FQGNSA in the germline V gene. CDR3 sequence reads: CASSPGISTDTQYF. CDR3 DNA sequence: TGTGCCAGCAGCCCGGGGATTAGCACAGATACGCAGTATTTT. The complete variable domain, with remaining parts taken from reference TRBV7-2 and TRBJ2-3, reads GAGVSQSPSNKVTEKGKDVELRCDPISGHTALYWYRQSLGQGLEFLIYFQGNSAPDKSGLPSDRFSAERTGGSVSTLTIQRTQQEDSAVYLCASSPGISTDTQYFGPGTRLTVL.

The chain is built from TRBV5-1 and TRBJ2-3; D uncertain. This CDR3 is 13 amino acids long. Germline loops: CDR1 SGHRS, CDR2 YFSETQ. V lost 4 bases to trimming and J lost 8 bases, with 14 bases between them. The CDR3 spells CASSLPPWGTQYF. The CDR3 coding sequence is TGCGCCAGCAGCCTCCCACCCTGGGGTACGCAGTATTTT.

The rearrangement uses TRBV5-1 and TRBJ2-7; possible D gene TRBD2, 5 bases. V shed 1 base and J shed 3 bases, with 20 bases lying between them. Germline loops: CDR1 SGHRS, CDR2 YFSETQ. This CDR3 has 17 amino acids. CDR3 loop: CASSLNRGPGDFYEQYF. The DNA of the CDR3 is TGCGCCAGCAGCTTGAATCGCGGGCCAGGTGATTTCTACGAGCAGTACTTC.

The chain recombines TRBV20-1 with TRBJ2-3, with D possibly being TRBD2 (6 bases). V was cut by 6 bases and J by 0 bases, with 16 bases left in between. Germline V gives CDR1 DFQATT, CDR2 SNEGSKA (reference sequence). The CDR3 length is 15 residues. CDR3 nucleotide sequence: TGCAGTGCCGCCGCCCCGGGACTTAGCACAGATACGCAGTATTTT. Translating it yields CSAAAPGLSTDTQYF.

The chain employs TRBV5-6 and TRBJ1-2; the D gene is possibly TRBD1 (6 bases). The V gene's germline CDR1 is SGHDT and CDR2 YYEEEE. Trimming cost V 0 bases and J 0 bases, with 9 bases left between them. The CDR3 has 15 residues. In DNA, the CDR3 is TGTGCCAGCAGCTTGGTACAGGGCGCTAACTATGGCTACACCTTC. Its translation: CASSLVQGANYGYTF.

This clonotype has more than one count but fewer than ten. The V and J genes are TRBV2 and TRBJ2-3; D gene ambiguous. The ends were cut back, 7 bases at V and 4 bases at J, with 15 bases in the middle. Germline-derived CDR1 and CDR2 are SNHLY and FYNNEI. This CDR3 region has 14 residues. In nucleotides, the CDR3 is TGTGCCAGCACCGAAGAAGGGTTCCCAGATACGCAGTATTTT. It translates to CASTEEGFPDTQYF.

The chain recombines TRBV24-1 with TRBJ1-6; D might be TRBD1 (6 bases). Trimming stripped 4 bases from V and 1 base from J, with 7 bases between. From germline, CDR1 is KGHDR and CDR2 SFDVKD. The CDR3 spans 15 residues. The CDR3 DNA is TGTGCCACCAGTGAAGGGGGTTCCTATAATTCACCCCTCCACTTT. Amino acid sequence: CATSEGGSYNSPLHF.

This clonotype has only a few counts. V and J are TRBV5-1 and TRBJ2-1; 15 nucleotides match TRBD2. Germline assignment: CDR1 SGHRS and CDR2 YFSETQ. The CDR3 is 16 residues long. With V trimmed by 5 bases and J by 4 bases, 4 bases remained unmatched. As DNA, the CDR3 is TGCGCCAGCAGAAGGACTAGCGGGGGGGATTACAATGAGCAGTTCTTC. Its protein product is CASRRTSGGDYNEQFF.

This clonotype occurred a few times. The rearrangement uses TRBV6-6 and TRBJ2-7; D not resolved. Looked up from germline, CDR1 is MNHNY and CDR2 is SVGAGI (reference sequence). V dropped 5 bases and J dropped 2 bases, with 7 bases sitting between them. This CDR3 comprises 12 residues. The DNA for the CDR3 is TGTGCCAGCAGTCGCCAGACCTACGAGCAGTACTTC. Residues: CASSRQTYEQYF.

The chain is built from TRBV6-2 or TRBV6-3 and TRBJ2-1, with D maybe TRBD1 (5 bases). V lost 2 bases, J lost 2 bases, and 7 bases lay in between. Per the germline V gene, CDR1 is MNHEY and CDR2 is SVGEGT. There are 14 residues in the CDR3. CDR3 in amino acids: CASSYLTAYNEQFF. The CDR3 DNA follows: TGTGCCAGCAGTTACCTGACAGCCTACAATGAGCAGTTCTTC.

The V call is TRBV15, the J call TRBJ2-1; D is uncertain. From germline, CDR1 is LNHNV and CDR2 YYDKDF (reference sequence). The CDR3 runs 12 residues. With 0 bases removed from V and 9 bases from J, the gap between germline ends came to 6 bases. The CDR3 region is CATSRELGEQFF. CDR3 bases: TGTGCCACCAGCAGAGAATTAGGTGAGCAGTTCTTC.

The J gene is TRBJ2-7, the V gene TRBV27; 11 nucleotides agree with TRBD1. The junction had 19 bases not matched to a gene; V was cut back by 9 bases and J by 6 bases. The CDR3 runs 17 residues. CDR1 MNHEY and CDR2 SMNVEV come from the germline V gene (reference sequence). CDR3 nucleotides: TGTGCCAGTGGACAGGGGGCAGGTATGGGGGAATACCGCGAGCAGTACTTC. Amino acid sequence: CASGQGAGMGEYREQYF.

The CDR3 bases are TGCGCCAGCAGCTCTCTCGGGGAATATGGCTACACCTTC. Residues: CASSSLGEYGYTF. The gene calls are TRBV5-1 and TRBJ1-2; D gene uncertain. V was pared by 3 bases and J by 5 bases, with 11 bases between. From germline, CDR1 is SGHRS and CDR2 YFSETQ. This CDR3 has 13 residues.

The J gene is TRBJ2-2, the V gene TRBV5-1, with 7 nucleotides matching TRBD1. Germline V CDR1 and CDR2: SGHRS, YFSETQ. This CDR3 spans 15 amino acids. Trimming took 3 bases from V and 3 from J; bases not matched to a gene: 5. CDR3 protein: CASSSWTGDTGELFF. In DNA, the CDR3 is TGCGCCAGCAGCTCCTGGACAGGCGACACCGGGGAGCTGTTTTTT.